Described below is a single T cell receptor (beta chain) sequence and its context. The ends lost 5 bases at V and 9 bases at J; junction bases unmatched: 23. CDR3 size: 19 residues. The germline V gene has CDR1 SGHTA and CDR2 FQGNSA. Each CDR3 protein is one row after TCRdb ran MiXCR on the 5' RACE reads. The data hold hundreds of thousands of distinct CDR3 sequences, with over 25% observed a single time. The sample is drawn from a study of T-cell memory formation after mild COVID-19. V and J are TRBV7-2 and TRBJ2-3, with 10 bases fitting TRBD2. Sequencing input: PBMCs or a T cell subset sorted from them (not recorded which). The sequence was obtained from an adult woman who had mild COVID-19 (a few samples of this study predate the infection). Cell type and time point are not known. The CDR3 region is CASSPRGGLALANLGTQYF. The CDR3 DNA is TGTGCCAGCAGCCCAAGGGGGGGACTAGCGCTCGCTAACCTTGGGACGCAGTATTTT.